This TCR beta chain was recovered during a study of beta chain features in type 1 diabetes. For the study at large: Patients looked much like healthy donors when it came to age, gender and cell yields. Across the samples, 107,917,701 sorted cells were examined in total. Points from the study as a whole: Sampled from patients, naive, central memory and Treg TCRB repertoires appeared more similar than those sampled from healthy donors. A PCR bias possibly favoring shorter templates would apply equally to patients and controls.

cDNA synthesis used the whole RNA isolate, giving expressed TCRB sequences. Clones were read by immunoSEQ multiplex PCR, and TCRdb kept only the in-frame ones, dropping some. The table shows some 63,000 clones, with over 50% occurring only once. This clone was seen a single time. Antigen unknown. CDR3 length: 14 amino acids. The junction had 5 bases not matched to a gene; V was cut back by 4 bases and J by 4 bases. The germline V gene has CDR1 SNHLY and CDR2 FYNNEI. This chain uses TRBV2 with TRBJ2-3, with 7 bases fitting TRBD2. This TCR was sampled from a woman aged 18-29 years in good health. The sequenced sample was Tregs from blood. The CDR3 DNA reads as TGTGCCAGCAGTGCGCAGCGGGAAGCAGATACGCAGTATTTT. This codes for CASSAQREADTQYF.